The present T cell receptor (beta chain) was sequenced within a study of OX40 agonist ivuxolimab in advanced cancers. In the study overall: Ivuxolimab, an agonistic anti-OX40 (CD134) antibody, was given to patients. Dose-escalation patients suffered from hepatocellular carcinoma, melanoma, renal cell or head and neck cancer.

The CDR3 covers 16 residues. Germline V gene lookup returns CDR1 SGHDN and CDR2 FVKESK. The ends were cut back, 3 bases at V and 4 bases at J, with 15 bases in the middle. TCRdb's copy holds only in-frame clones and misses some; the assay was immunoSEQ multiplex PCR. Among fewer than 80,000 clones, around 90% were seen once, and the ten largest hold over 4%. The source material was CD4+ or CD8+ T cells sorted from blood, sampled in a trial of the OX40 agonist ivuxolimab. This receptor was taken from an adult with an advanced solid tumor such as melanoma, head and neck, liver or kidney cancer. V gene TRBV14 combines with J gene TRBJ2-2, with a tentative D call TRBD1 (6 bases). CDR3 coding DNA: TGTGCCAGCAGCCAGCACCAGGGGTCGACCACCGGGGAGCTGTTTTTT. Encoded protein: CASSQHQGSTTGELFF.